A selection of T cell receptor beta chains follows, all from one sample in a study of follicular helper T cells after annual influenza vaccination. Clones were sequenced by immunoSEQ multiplex PCR, and TCRdb holds only the in-frame ones, with some missing. The sample has 6,000 or so clones; 65% to 90% are singletons. The sequencing used CXCR5- memory CD4+ T cells sorted from blood, collected 7 days after influenza vaccination. The receptors stem from an adult who received the influenza vaccine. Each CDR3 is given with its conserved first and last residue.

V	J	CDR3
TRBV2	TRBJ1-2	CASKMTGNGYTF
TRBV7-2	TRBJ1-1	CASSLVEGTEAFF
TRBV7-6	TRBJ2-5	CASSTRQGVETQYF
TRBV9	TRBJ2-7	CASSSGQGLGYEQYF
TRBV5-6	TRBJ2-5	CASSLEDGGAETQYF
TRBV11-3	TRBJ1-2	CASSLVMGRNNYGYTF
TRBV29-1	TRBJ1-2	CSVEDTKSRGRRGGYTF
TRBV7-6	TRBJ2-3	CASSLGASGGSTDTQYF
TRBV5-5	TRBJ2-7	CASNNPGTGDYEQYF
TRBV7-2	TRBJ2-1	CASTRPVSNEQFF
TRBV5-1	TRBJ2-2	CASSLAGGTGELFF
TRBV15	TRBJ2-6	CATSRDLGQALSGANVLTF
TRBV29-1	TRBJ1-2	CSVEKTGGGDYGYTF